This T cell receptor (beta chain) was recorded in a study of T cells in Graves' hyperthyroidism and ophthalmopathy. Study conclusions and caveats: Ophthalmopathy and stable hyperthyroidism were told apart by a 13 V-J model. The model's output predicted ophthalmopathy at a median of about 6.5 months prior to onset. Most clonotypes expanded in thyroid above 0.001 were likewise present in blood.

Trimming removed 4 bases from V and 4 bases from J, with 11 bases in between. Germline-derived CDR1 and CDR2 are SGHKS and YYEKEE (reference sequence). The CDR3 loop spans 13 amino acids. The diagnostic basis comprised clinical symptoms, serum thyroxine and TRAb, thyroid ultrasound and orbital computed tomography. This clonotype was seen ten or more times. The antigen is not known. RNA transcripts were the template for amplifying TCR beta CDR3 regions. Initially, a first-round RT-PCR of the TCR CDR3 employed the HTBI primer set. TCRdb re-called the multiplex PCR reads through MiXCR, storing one row per CDR3 protein. This table holds more than 550,000 distinct CDR3 sequences, just under 45% found once.

Specimen: peripheral blood or thyroid tissue (not recorded which). This clonotype originated in an adult man with Graves' disease, either hyperthyroidism or ophthalmopathy (not recorded which). The V and J genes are TRBV5-5 and TRBJ1-2; the D is unclear. Here the CDR3 DNA reads TGTGCCAGCAGCCAGAGGAGTCTCTATGGCTACACCTTC. Its protein is CASSQRSLYGYTF. The entire variable domain, with the rest obtained from reference TRBV5-5 and TRBJ1-2, is as follows: DAGVTQSPTHLIKTRGQQVTLRCSPISGHKSVSWYQQVLGQGPQFIFQYYEKEERGRGNFPDRFSARQFPNYSSELNVNALLLGDSALYLCASSQRSLYGYTFGSGTRLTVV.